The T cell receptor beta chain described here comes from a study of OX40 agonist ivuxolimab in advanced cancers. Overall study context: Patients were dosed with the agonistic anti-OX40 (CD134) antibody ivuxolimab. Study-wide findings and caveats: Expanded peripheral T cells had an undetermined antigen specificity.

Cycle 7 day 1, cycle 4 day 1, and baseline were the timepoints at which blood was sampled. As regards this clone: Its antigen is unknown.

Libraries were prepared by immunoSEQ multiplex PCR; TCRdb keeps only in-frame clonotypes and omits some of them. The table includes around 79,000 clones, roughly 90% detected once. Germline V gene data show CDR1 as SGHTA and CDR2 as FQGNSA. The V end was cut by 3 bases, the J end by 0 bases, with 9 bases between. This CDR3 contains 15 residues. The source material was CD4+ or CD8+ T cells sorted from blood, sampled in a trial of the OX40 agonist ivuxolimab. This chain links TRBV7-2 with TRBJ1-5; unclear D gene. The TCR was taken from an adult with an advanced solid tumor such as melanoma, head and neck, liver or kidney cancer. CDR3 sequence reads: CASSFGPYSNQPQHF. The CDR3 coding sequence is TGTGCCAGCAGCTTCGGACCCTATAGCAATCAGCCCCAGCATTTT.